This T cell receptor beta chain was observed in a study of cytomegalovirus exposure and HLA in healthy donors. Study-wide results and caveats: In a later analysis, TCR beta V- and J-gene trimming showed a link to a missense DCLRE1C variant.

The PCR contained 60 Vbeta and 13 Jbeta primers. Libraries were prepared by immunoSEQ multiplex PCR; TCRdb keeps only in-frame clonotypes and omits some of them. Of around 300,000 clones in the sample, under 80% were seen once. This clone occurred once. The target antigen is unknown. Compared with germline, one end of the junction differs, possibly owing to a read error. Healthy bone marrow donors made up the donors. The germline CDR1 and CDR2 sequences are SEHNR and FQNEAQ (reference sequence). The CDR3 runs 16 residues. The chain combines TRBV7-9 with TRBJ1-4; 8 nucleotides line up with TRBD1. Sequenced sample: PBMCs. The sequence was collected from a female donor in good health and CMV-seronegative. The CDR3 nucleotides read TGTTCCAGCAGCTCGTCGCAGGGGGCTGCTAATGAAAAACTGTTTTTT. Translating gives CSSSSSQGAANEKLFF.